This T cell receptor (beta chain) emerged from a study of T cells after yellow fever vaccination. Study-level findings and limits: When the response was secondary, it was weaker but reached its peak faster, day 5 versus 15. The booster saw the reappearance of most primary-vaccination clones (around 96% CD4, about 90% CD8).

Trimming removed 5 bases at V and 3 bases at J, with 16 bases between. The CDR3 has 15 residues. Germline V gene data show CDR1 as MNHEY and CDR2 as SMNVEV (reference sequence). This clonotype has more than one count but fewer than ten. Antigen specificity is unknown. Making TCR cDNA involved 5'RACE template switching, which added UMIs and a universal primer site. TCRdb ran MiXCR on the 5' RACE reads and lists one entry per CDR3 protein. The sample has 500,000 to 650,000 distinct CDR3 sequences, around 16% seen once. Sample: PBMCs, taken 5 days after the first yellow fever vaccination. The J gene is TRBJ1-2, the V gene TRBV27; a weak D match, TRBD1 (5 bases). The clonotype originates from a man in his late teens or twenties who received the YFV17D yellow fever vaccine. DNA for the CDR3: TGTGCCAGCAGTCGTCTCCGGGACCAAGACTATGGCTACACCTTC. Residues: CASSRLRDQDYGYTF.